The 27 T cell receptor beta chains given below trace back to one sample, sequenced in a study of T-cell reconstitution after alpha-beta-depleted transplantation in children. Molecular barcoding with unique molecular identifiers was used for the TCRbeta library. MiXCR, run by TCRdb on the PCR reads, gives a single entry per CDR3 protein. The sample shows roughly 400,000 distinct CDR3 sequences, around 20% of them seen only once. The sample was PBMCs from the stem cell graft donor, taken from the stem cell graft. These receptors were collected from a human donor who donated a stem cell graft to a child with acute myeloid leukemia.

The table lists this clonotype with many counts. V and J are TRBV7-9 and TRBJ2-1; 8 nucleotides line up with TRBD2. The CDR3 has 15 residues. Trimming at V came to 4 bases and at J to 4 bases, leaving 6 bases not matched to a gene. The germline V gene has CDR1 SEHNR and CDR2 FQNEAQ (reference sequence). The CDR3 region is CASSSTSVPYNEQFF. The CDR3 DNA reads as TGTGCCAGCAGCTCGACTAGCGTCCCGTACAATGAGCAGTTCTTC.

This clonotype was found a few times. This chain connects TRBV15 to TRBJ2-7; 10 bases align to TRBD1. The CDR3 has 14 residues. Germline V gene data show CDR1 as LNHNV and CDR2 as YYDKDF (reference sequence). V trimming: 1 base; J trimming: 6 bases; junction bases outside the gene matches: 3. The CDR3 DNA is TGTGCCACCAGCAGAGGACAGGGGGCAGGCGAGCAGTACTTC. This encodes CATSRGQGAGEQYF.

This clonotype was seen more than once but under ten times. Here the CDR3 reads CASSLVLGRNNNEQFF. The CDR3 region has the DNA TGCGCCAGCAGCTTGGTTTTGGGACGGAACAACAATGAGCAGTTCTTC. This sequence joins TRBV5-1 and TRBJ2-1; the D call may be TRBD1 or TRBD2 (5 bases each). V was pared by 0 bases and J by 5 bases, with 15 bases between. CDR1 is SGHRS, CDR2 YFSETQ, per germline. The CDR3 has 16 residues.

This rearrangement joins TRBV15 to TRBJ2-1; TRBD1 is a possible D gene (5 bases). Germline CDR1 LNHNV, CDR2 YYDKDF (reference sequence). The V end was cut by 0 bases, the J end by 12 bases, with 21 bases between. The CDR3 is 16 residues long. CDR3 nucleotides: TGTGCCACCAGCAGAGATATACAGGCCCCCACAATTGGGCAGTTCTTC. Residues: CATSRDIQAPTIGQFF.

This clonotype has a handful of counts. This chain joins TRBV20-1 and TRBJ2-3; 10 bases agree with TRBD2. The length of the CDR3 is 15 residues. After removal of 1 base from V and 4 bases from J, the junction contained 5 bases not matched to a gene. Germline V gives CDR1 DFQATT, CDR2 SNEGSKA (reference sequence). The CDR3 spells CSARATSGNADTQYF. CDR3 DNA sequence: TGCAGTGCTAGAGCCACTAGCGGGAATGCAGATACGCAGTATTTT.

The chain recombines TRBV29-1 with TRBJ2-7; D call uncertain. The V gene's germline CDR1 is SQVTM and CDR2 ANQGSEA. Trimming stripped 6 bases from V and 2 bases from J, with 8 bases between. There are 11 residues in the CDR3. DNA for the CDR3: TGCAGCGTGAAAGGGACCTACGAGCAGTACTTC. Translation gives CSVKGTYEQYF.

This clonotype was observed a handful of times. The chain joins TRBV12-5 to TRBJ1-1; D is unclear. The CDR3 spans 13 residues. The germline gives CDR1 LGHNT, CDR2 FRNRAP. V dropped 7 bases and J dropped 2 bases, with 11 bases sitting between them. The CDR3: CASAGRTNTEAFF. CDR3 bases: TGTGCTAGTGCGGGCCGAACTAACACTGAAGCTTTCTTT.

This chain's CDR3 is CASSRQLNTEAFF. CDR3 DNA sequence: TGCGCCAGCAGCAGGCAGTTGAACACTGAAGCTTTCTTT. The chain combines TRBV4-1 with TRBJ1-1; D unresolved. The CDR3 consists of 13 residues. V was shortened by 5 bases and J by 0 bases, with 7 bases between the two germline ends. Germline values: CDR1 MGHRA, CDR2 YSYEKL.

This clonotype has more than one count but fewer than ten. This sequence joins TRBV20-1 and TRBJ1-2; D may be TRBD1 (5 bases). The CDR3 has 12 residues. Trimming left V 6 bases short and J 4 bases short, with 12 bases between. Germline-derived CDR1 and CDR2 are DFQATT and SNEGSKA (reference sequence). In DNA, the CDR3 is TGCAGTGCCCTCAGGGCTGTCTATGGCTACACCTTC. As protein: CSALRAVYGYTF.

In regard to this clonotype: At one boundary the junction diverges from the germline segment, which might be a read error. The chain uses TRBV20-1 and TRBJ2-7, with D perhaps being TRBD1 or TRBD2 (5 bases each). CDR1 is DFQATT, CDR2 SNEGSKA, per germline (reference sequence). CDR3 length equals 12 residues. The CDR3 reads CSSSWDQYDQYF. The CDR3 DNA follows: TGCAGTTCTTCATGGGACCAATACGATCAGTACTTC.

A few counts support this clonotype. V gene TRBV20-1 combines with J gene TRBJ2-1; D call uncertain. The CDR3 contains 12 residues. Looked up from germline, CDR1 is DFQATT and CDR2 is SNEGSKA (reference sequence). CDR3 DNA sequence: TGCAGACCGGGTAATTTCGACAATGAGCAGTTCTTC. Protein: CRPGNFDNEQFF.

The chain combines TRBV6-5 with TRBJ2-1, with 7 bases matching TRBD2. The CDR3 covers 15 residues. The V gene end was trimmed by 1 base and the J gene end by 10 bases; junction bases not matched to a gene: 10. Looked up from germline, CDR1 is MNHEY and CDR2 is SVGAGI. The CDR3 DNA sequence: TGTGCCAGCAGTTACTTTCGGGAGGCGAGTTCCGAGCAGTTCTTC. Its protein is CASSYFREASSEQFF.

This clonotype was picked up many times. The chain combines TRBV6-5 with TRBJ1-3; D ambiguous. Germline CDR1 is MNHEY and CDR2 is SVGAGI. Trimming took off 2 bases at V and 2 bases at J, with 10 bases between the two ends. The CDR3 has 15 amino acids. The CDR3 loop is CASSYDYATGNTIYF. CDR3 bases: TGTGCCAGCAGTTACGATTACGCGACTGGAAACACCATATATTTT.

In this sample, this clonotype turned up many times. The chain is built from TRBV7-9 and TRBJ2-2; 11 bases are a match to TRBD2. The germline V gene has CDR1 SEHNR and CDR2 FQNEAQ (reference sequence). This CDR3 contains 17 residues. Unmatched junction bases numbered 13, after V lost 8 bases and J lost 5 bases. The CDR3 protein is CASSRASGRRWTGELFF. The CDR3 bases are TGTGCCAGCTCAAGGGCTAGCGGGAGGCGGTGGACCGGGGAGCTGTTTTTT.

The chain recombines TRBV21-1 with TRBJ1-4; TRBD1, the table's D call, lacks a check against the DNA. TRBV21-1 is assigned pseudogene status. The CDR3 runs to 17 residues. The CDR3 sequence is CASSRGDGLLRGEKLFF. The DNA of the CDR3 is TGTGCCAGCAGCAGAGGGGACGGATTACTCAGGGGTGAAAAACTGTTTTTT.

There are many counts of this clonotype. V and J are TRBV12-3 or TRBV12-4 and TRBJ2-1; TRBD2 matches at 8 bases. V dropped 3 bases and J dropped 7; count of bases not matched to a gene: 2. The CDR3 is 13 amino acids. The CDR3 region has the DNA TGTGCCAGCAGTTTCCCGGGGGGGAATGAGCAGTTCTTC. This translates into CASSFPGGNEQFF.

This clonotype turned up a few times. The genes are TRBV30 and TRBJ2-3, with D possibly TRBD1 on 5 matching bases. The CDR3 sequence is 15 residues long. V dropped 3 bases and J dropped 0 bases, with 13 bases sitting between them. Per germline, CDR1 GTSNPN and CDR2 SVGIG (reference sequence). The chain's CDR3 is CAWSLGAVSTDTQYF. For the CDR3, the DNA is TGTGCCTGGAGCCTTGGGGCAGTTAGCACAGATACGCAGTATTTT.

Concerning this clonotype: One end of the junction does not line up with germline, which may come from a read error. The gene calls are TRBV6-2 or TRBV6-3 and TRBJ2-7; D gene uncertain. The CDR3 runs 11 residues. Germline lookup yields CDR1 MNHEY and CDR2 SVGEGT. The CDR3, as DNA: TGTGCCAGCAGAGACTCCTTCGAGCAGTACTTC. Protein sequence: CASRDSFEQYF.

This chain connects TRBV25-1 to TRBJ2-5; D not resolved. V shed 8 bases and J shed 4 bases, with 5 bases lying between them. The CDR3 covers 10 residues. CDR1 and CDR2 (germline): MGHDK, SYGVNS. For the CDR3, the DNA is TGTGCCAGCGGAATAGAGACCCAGTACTTC. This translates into CASGIETQYF.

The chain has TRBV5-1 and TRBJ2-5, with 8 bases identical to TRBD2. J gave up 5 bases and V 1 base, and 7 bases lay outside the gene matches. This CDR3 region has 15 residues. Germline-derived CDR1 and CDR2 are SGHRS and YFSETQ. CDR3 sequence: CASSLRAGVLETQYF. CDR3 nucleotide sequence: TGCGCCAGCAGCTTGAGAGCGGGAGTTCTGGAGACCCAGTACTTC.

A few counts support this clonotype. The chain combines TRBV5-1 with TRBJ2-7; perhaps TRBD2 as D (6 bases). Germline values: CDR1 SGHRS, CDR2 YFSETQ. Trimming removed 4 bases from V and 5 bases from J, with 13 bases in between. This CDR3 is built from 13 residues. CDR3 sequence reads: CASSPPGVHEQYF. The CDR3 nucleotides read TGCGCCAGCAGCCCACCGGGGGTCCACGAGCAGTACTTC.

CDR3 residues: CATSDRTGRSYNEQFF. Written as DNA, the CDR3 is TGTGCCACCAGTGACCGGACAGGTCGCTCCTACAATGAGCAGTTCTTC. This chain connects TRBV24-1 to TRBJ2-1, with 7 bases that match TRBD1. Germline V CDR1 and CDR2: KGHDR, SFDVKD. V dropped 4 bases and J dropped 0; count of bases not matched to a gene: 5. The CDR3 loop spans 16 amino acids.

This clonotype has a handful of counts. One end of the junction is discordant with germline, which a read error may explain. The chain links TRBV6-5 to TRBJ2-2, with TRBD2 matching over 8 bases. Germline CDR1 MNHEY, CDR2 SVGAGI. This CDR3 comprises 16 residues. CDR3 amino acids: CASSDSHRAGAPELFF. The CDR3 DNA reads TGTGCCAGCAGTGACTCCCACAGAGCGGGAGCCCCCGAGCTGTTTTTT.

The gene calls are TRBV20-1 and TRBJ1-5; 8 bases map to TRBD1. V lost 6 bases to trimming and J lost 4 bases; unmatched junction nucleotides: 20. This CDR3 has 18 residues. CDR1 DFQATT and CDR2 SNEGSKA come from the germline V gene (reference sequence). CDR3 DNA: TGCAGTGCGTCACGGGGGCAGGGGGCGGTTGGTGGAAATCAGCCCCAGCATTTT. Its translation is CSASRGQGAVGGNQPQHF.

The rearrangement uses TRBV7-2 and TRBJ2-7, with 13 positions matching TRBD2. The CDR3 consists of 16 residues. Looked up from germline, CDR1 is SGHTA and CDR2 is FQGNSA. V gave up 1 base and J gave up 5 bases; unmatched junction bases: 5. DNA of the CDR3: TGTGCCAGCAGCTTAGGGACTAGCGGGAGATCCGACGAGCAGTACTTC. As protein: CASSLGTSGRSDEQYF.

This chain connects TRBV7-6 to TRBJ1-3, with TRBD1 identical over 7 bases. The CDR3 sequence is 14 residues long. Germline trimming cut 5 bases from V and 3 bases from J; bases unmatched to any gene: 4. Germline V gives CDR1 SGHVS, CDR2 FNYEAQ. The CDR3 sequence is CASSPTGNGNTIYF. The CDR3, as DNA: TGTGCCAGCAGCCCGACAGGGAATGGAAACACCATATATTTT.

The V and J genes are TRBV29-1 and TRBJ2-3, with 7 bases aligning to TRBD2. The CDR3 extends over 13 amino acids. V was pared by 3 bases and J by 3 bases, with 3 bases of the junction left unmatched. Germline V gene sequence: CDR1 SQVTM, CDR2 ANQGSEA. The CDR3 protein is CSVERLATDTQYF. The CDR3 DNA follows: TGCAGCGTTGAGAGACTAGCTACAGATACGCAGTATTTT.